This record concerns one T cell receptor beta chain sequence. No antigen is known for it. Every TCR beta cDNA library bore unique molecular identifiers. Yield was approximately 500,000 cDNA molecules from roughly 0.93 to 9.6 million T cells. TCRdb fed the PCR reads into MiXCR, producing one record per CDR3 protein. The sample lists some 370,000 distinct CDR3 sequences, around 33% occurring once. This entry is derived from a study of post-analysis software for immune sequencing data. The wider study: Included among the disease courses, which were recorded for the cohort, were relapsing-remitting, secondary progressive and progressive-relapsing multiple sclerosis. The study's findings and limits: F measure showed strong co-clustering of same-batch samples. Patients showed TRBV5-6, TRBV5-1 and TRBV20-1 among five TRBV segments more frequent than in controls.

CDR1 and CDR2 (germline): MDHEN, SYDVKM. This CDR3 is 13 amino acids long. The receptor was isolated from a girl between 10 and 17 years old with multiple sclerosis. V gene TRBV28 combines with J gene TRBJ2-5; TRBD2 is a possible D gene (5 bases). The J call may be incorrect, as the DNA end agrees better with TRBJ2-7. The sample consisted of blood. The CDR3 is CASSLRRVTEQYF. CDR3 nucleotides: TGTGCCAGCAGTTTGAGGCGGGTGACCGAGCAGTACTTC.